This section outlines one T cell receptor beta chain sequence together with its context. Produced via immunoSEQ multiplex PCR; TCRdb's table is partial and in-frame only. The sample has roughly 80,000 clones, approximately 82% seen once; the top ten hold approximately 17%. This sample was taken from a study of blood T cell repertoires in COVID-19. About the study: Samples taken during acute and convalescent COVID-19 were collected in the United States, Italy and Spain.

This CDR3 comprises 13 residues. Deletions cut 6 bases from V and 8 bases from J, with 14 bases between. The chain links TRBV12-3 or TRBV12-4 to TRBJ1-5; no clear D. The sample consisted of peripheral blood. The clonotype comes from a woman in her sixties or seventies with acute or convalescent COVID-19. In DNA form, the CDR3 reads TGTGCCAGCAGCCTCGGGGTCTTCGAGCCCCAGCATTTT. As protein: CASSLGVFEPQHF.